A single sample gave rise to the 17 T cell receptor beta chains below, sequenced in a study of identifying expanded T cells in peripheral blood. Profiled with immunoSEQ multiplex PCR; TCRdb holds only in-frame clones, not every one. The repertoire has roughly 100,000 clones, approximately 90% of them found once; the top ten carry roughly 15%. Sequencing used blood. Source of these receptors: a person between 18 and 69 years old in good health.

The genes are TRBV7-9 and TRBJ2-1; perhaps D is TRBD1 or TRBD2 (5 bases each). The CDR3 sequence is 18 residues long. Germline V gene data show CDR1 as SEHNR and CDR2 as FQNEAQ (reference sequence). Trimming cost V 1 base and J 2 bases, with 18 bases left between them. CDR3 loop: CASSLEEAGSGAYNEQFF. Here the CDR3 DNA reads TGTGCCAGCAGCTTAGAGGAGGCAGGGTCCGGGGCCTACAATGAGCAGTTCTTC.

The sample holds one count of this clone. CDR3 nucleotides: TGTGCCAGCAGCCTGACGGGGGGGCGGCAAGACGAGCAGTACTTC. Encoded protein: CASSLTGGRQDEQYF. The chain has TRBV5-4 and TRBJ2-7; 8 bases match TRBD2. The CDR3 extends over 15 amino acids. The V segment lost 4 bases and the J segment 5 bases; nucleotides outside the gene matches: 11. CDR1 and CDR2 from the germline V gene are SGHNT and YYREEE (reference sequence).

The chain combines TRBV15 with TRBJ2-5; D may be TRBD2 (7 bases). Germline CDR1 reads LNHNV; CDR2 reads YYDKDF (reference sequence). The V and J ends lost 5 bases and 4 bases respectively, with 14 bases between them. This CDR3 is 14 amino acids long. CDR3 nucleotide sequence: TGTGCCACCAGCGTAAGGGGGGGCCTAGAGACCCAGTACTTC. It translates to CATSVRGGLETQYF.

The CDR3 reads CASSLETGARTGELFF. The CDR3 nucleotides are TGCGCCAGCAGCTTGGAAACGGGGGCGCGTACCGGGGAGCTGTTTTTT. The rearrangement links TRBV5-1 to TRBJ2-2; tentatively, D is TRBD1 or TRBD2 (6 bases each). V lost 0 bases and J lost 5, with 14 bases in between. This CDR3 contains 16 residues. Germline CDR1 reads SGHRS; CDR2 reads YFSETQ.

The CDR3 spells CASSQDWEQPSYEQYF. The CDR3 nucleotides read TGCGCCAGCAGCCAAGATTGGGAGCAGCCTTCCTACGAGCAGTACTTC. The V call is TRBV4-3, the J call TRBJ2-7; D is perhaps TRBD2 (5 bases). Deletions cut 0 bases from V and 1 base from J, with 13 bases between. Germline assignment: CDR1 LGHNA and CDR2 YSLEER. This CDR3 is 16 amino acids long.

J is TRBJ2-1 and V is TRBV19; 9 bases fit TRBD1. The CDR3 totals 15 residues. Germline trimming cut 4 bases from V and 5 bases from J; bases unmatched to any gene: 6. Germline loops: CDR1 LNHDA, CDR2 SQIVND (reference sequence). The CDR3 coding sequence is TGTGCCAGTAGTACCGGGACAGGGTACCACAATGAGCAGTTCTTC. This gives the protein CASSTGTGYHNEQFF.

This clone has a single count. The chain uses TRBV5-1 and TRBJ2-2; TRBD1 is a possible D gene (6 bases). The CDR3 contains 14 residues. Between the trimmed V and J ends, which lost 2 bases and 5 bases, there was a span of 10 bases. CDR1 SGHRS and CDR2 YFSETQ come from the germline V gene. The CDR3 DNA is TGCGCCAGCAGCTTCGAGGGGGAGACCGGGGAGCTGTTTTTT. Its translation is CASSFEGETGELFF.

This clone was counted once. CDR3 sequence: CASSFATDRHEQYF. CDR3 DNA sequence: TGTGCCAGCAGCTTTGCCACTGACAGGCACGAGCAGTACTTC. J is TRBJ2-7 and V is TRBV13, with TRBD1 as a possible D gene (6 bases). Trimming removed 3 bases from V and 5 bases from J, with 14 bases in between. This CDR3 is built from 14 residues. Germline V gives CDR1 PRHDT, CDR2 FYEKMQ (reference sequence). Looking up the rest from reference TRBV13 and TRBJ2-7 gives the full variable domain: AAGVIQSPRHLIKEKRETATLKCYPIPRHDTVYWYQQGPGQDPQFLISFYEKMQSDKGSIPDRFSAQQFSDYHSELNMSSLELGDSALYFCASSFATDRHEQYFGPGTRLTVT.

The J gene is TRBJ2-7, the V gene TRBV7-9; D possibly corresponds to TRBD2 (7 bases). The V and J ends lost 3 bases and 4 bases respectively, with 13 bases between them. Germline loops: CDR1 SEHNR, CDR2 FQNEAQ (reference sequence). The CDR3 contains 14 residues. CDR3 bases: TGTGCCAGCAGCTTGGGGGGGCCATCTTACGAGCAGTACTTC. Protein product: CASSLGGPSYEQYF. Using reference TRBV7-9 and TRBJ2-7 for the parts outside the CDR3, the full variable domain is DTGVSQNPRHKITKRGQNVTFRCDPISEHNRLYWYRQTLGQGPEFLTYFQNEAQLEKSRLLSDRFSAERPKGSFSTLEIQRTEQGDSAMYLCASSLGGPSYEQYFGPGTRLTVT.

This clone occurred a few times. This CDR3 reads CASSSGQGHSPLHF. CDR3 DNA: TGTGCCAGCAGCTCGGGACAGGGGCATTCACCCCTCCACTTT. V usage is TRBV7-9 and J usage is TRBJ1-6; 10 nucleotides match TRBD1. The J segment lost 8 bases and the V segment lost 4 bases, leaving 2 bases of the junction unmatched. Per germline, CDR1 SEHNR and CDR2 FQNEAQ (reference sequence). The CDR3 has 14 residues.

The V call is TRBV6-6, the J call TRBJ2-7, with TRBD2 matching over 11 bases. Germline loops: CDR1 MNHNY, CDR2 SVGAGI (reference sequence). V shed 0 bases, J shed 2 bases, and the junction held 0 bases outside the gene matches. The CDR3 is made up of 15 amino acids. Here the CDR3 reads CASSYSSGGAYEQYF. In nucleotides, the CDR3 is TGTGCCAGCAGTTACTCTAGCGGGGGGGCCTACGAGCAGTACTTC.

The chain has TRBV7-2 and TRBJ2-2, with D unclear. CDR1 is SGHTA, CDR2 FQGNSA, per germline. The CDR3 sequence is 13 residues long. V was trimmed by 1 base and J by 7 bases, leaving 7 bases between them. The CDR3 DNA sequence: TGTGCCAGCAGCTTAGGGGCCGGCGGGGAGCTGTTTTTT. This gives the protein CASSLGAGGELFF. The entire variable domain, with the rest obtained from reference TRBV7-2 and TRBJ2-2, is as follows: GAGVSQSPSNKVTEKGKDVELRCDPISGHTALYWYRQSLGQGLEFLIYFQGNSAPDKSGLPSDRFSAERTGGSVSTLTIQRTQQEDSAVYLCASSLGAGGELFFGEGSRLTVL.

The chain couples TRBV7-9 to TRBJ2-7; D may be TRBD1 or TRBD2 (5 bases each). In germline, CDR1 is SEHNR, CDR2 FQNEAQ (reference sequence). V was pared by 5 bases and J by 3 bases, with 17 bases between. This CDR3 comprises 15 residues. The CDR3: CASSPPGTDNYEQYF. CDR3 coding DNA: TGTGCCAGCAGCCCCCCCGGGACCGACAACTACGAGCAGTACTTC.

V and J are TRBV18 and TRBJ2-7, with D possibly TRBD1 on 5 matching bases. The CDR3 has 16 residues. Between the trimmed V and J ends, which lost 4 bases and 0 bases, there was a span of 16 bases. CDR1 and CDR2 from the germline V gene are KGHSH and LQKENI. As DNA, the CDR3 is TGTGCCAGCTCACTGATCCGGACACACACCTCCTACGAGCAGTACTTC. Protein: CASSLIRTHTSYEQYF. Supplemented by reference TRBV18 and TRBJ2-7, the full variable domain reads NAGVMQNPRHLVRRRGQEARLRCSPMKGHSHVYWYRQLPEEGLKFMVYLQKENIIDESGMPKERFSAEFPKEGPSILRIQQVVRGDSAAYFCASSLIRTHTSYEQYFGPGTRLTVT.

The chain is built from TRBV12-5 and TRBJ2-1; D remains ambiguous. Trimming left V 5 bases short and J 2 bases short, with 10 bases between. In germline, CDR1 is LGHNT, CDR2 FRNRAP. The CDR3 length is 14 residues. CDR3 bases: TGTGCTAGTGGTCCTCCCGGGCCCTACAATGAGCAGTTCTTC. Translating it yields CASGPPGPYNEQFF.

The chain combines TRBV7-9 with TRBJ1-1; D is undetermined. This CDR3 is built from 14 residues. The V end was cut by 1 base, the J end by 5 bases, with 11 bases between. The V gene's germline CDR1 is SEHNR and CDR2 FQNEAQ (reference sequence). The DNA for the CDR3 is TGTGCCAGCAGCTTAGGTACCCTTTGGACTGAAGCTTTCTTT. Its translation is CASSLGTLWTEAFF.

V and J are TRBV5-6 and TRBJ1-6, with TRBD1 matching over 9 bases. Germline trimming cut 4 bases from V and 6 bases from J; bases unmatched to any gene: 8. This CDR3 region has 16 residues. Germline V gene lookup returns CDR1 SGHDT and CDR2 YYEEEE. Here the CDR3 reads CASSRLTGGSNSPLHF. In DNA form, the CDR3 reads TGTGCCAGCAGCAGGCTGACAGGGGGATCTAATTCACCCCTCCACTTT.